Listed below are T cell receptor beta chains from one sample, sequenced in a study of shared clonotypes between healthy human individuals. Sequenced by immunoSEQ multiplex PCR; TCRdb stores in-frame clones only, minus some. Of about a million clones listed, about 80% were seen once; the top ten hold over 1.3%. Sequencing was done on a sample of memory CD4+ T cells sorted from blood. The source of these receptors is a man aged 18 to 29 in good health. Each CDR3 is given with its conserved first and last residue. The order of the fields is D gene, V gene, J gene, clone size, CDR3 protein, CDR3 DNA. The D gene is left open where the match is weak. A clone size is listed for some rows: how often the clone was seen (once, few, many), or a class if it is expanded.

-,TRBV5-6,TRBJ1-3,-,CASTTWNSGNTIYF,TGTGCCAGCACCACCTGGAACTCTGGAAACACCATATATTTT
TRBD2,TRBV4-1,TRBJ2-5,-,CASSQDKASGTQETQYF,TGCGCCAGCAGCCAAGATAAGGCTAGCGGGACCCAAGAGACCCAGTACTTC
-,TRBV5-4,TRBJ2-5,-,CASSMGNLQETQYF,TGTGCCAGCAGCATGGGAAATCTTCAAGAGACCCAGTACTTC
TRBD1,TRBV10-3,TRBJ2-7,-,CAISEPTTGNSYEQYF,TGTGCCATCAGTGAGCCAACGACAGGGAACTCCTACGAGCAGTACTTC
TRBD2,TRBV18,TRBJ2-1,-,CASSLDEAGGPRFF,TGTGCCAGCTCACTGGATGAAGCGGGAGGGCCTCGGTTCTTC
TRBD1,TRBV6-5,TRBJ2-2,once,CASSPDRGGGGELFF,TGTGCCAGCAGCCCGGACAGGGGCGGTGGCGGGGAGCTGTTTTTT
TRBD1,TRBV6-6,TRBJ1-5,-,CASVRKTGGQPQHF,TGTGCCAGCGTGAGGAAGACAGGGGGTCAGCCCCAGCATTTT
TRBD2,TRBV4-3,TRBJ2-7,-,CASSQGTSGLYEQYF,TGCGCCAGCAGCCAAGGGACTAGCGGCTTATACGAGCAGTACTTC
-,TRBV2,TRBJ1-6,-,CASSDTGSRVALHF,TGTGCCAGCAGTGATACAGGCTCCCGTGTGGCCCTCCACTTT
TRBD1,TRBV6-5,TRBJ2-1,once,CASSQGDEQFF,TGTGCCAGCAGCCAGGGGGATGAGCAGTTCTTC
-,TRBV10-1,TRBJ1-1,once,CASSDPGLNTEAFF,TGCGCCAGCAGTGACCCAGGGTTGAACACTGAAGCTTTCTTT
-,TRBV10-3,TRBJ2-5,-,CATGPGHQETQYF,TGTGCCACGGGACCGGGACACCAAGAGACCCAGTACTTC
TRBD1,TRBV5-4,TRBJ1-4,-,CASSSGTGAEKLFF,TGTGCCAGCAGCTCCGGGACAGGGGCGGAAAAACTGTTTTTT
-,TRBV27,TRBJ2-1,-,CASSLAAGGLYNEQFF,TGTGCCAGCAGTTTAGCGGCAGGGGGACTCTACAATGAGCAGTTCTTC
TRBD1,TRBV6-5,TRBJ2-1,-,CASETTSTGGKQFF,TGTGCCAGCGAAACTACCTCGACAGGGGGCAAACAGTTCTTC
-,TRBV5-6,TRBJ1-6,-,CASSLAKGGDSPLHF,TGTGCCAGCAGCTTGGCCAAGGGTGGGGATTCACCCCTCCACTTT
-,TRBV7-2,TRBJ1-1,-,CASSPRSNTEAFF,TGTGCCAGCAGCCCCAGATCGAACACTGAAGCTTTCTTT
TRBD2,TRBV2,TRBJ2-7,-,CASRIPGLAGGPGYEQYF,TGTGCCAGCAGAATCCCGGGACTAGCGGGAGGGCCTGGCTACGAGCAGTACTTC
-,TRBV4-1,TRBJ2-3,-,CASSTGVHGTDTQYF,TGCGCCAGCAGCACGGGGGTGCACGGCACAGATACGCAGTATTTT
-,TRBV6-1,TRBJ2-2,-,CASSVRDLTNTGELFF,TGTGCCAGCAGTGTCCGGGACCTCACGAACACCGGGGAGCTGTTTTTT